Listed below are T cell receptor beta chains from one sample, sequenced in a study of long-term antiretroviral therapy in people with HIV. Data came from immunoSEQ multiplex PCR; TCRdb stores just in-frame clones and leaves some out. Among tens of thousands of clones listed, roughly 94% were seen once. Specimen: unsorted PBMCs, collected 5.3 years after starting antiretroviral therapy. These receptors all come from a man aged 45-65 years with HIV. Both conserved end residues are part of each CDR3. The order of the fields is clone size, J gene, D gene, V gene, CDR3 DNA, CDR3 protein. A D gene is named only where the DNA matches it firmly. Not all rows give a size; the values are once, few, many and, for expanded clones, a class.

.,TRBJ1-1,.,TRBV6-5,TGTGCCAGCAGTTACTGGGGTAGGGGGAACACTGAAGCTTTCTTT,CASSYWGRGNTEAFF
.,TRBJ2-7,TRBD2,TRBV4-3,TGCGCCAGCAGCCTAGCGACTAGCGGGGTGGGTGAGCAGTACTTC,CASSLATSGVGEQYF
.,TRBJ2-7,.,TRBV11-2,TGTGCCAGCAGCTTGATCGCAGGGGACTACGAGCAGTACTTC,CASSLIAGDYEQYF
.,TRBJ2-7,TRBD2,TRBV6-5,TGTGCCAGCGAGAAAGCGGGGGGTTCCTACGAGCAGTACTTC,CASEKAGGSYEQYF
.,TRBJ1-6,TRBD1,TRBV6-5,TGTGCCAGCAGACCCCAATCAGGGGGGACACCCCTCCACTTT,CASRPQSGGTPLHF
.,TRBJ2-7,TRBD1,TRBV30,TGTGCCTTTGGACAGGGGACCAACTACGAGCAGTACTTC,CAFGQGTNYEQYF
.,TRBJ2-1,TRBD1,TRBV30,TGTGCCTGGAGTGTAGGGACAGGTAACAATGAGCAGTTCTTC,CAWSVGTGNNEQFF
.,TRBJ2-6,.,TRBV11-2,TGTGCCAGCAGCTTAATGGGATGGGCTGGGGCCAACGTCCTGACTTTC,CASSLMGWAGANVLTF
.,TRBJ1-6,.,TRBV6-1,TGTGCCAGCAGCTTAAAGATTCAGAATTCACCCCTCCACTTT,CASSLKIQNSPLHF
.,TRBJ1-2,TRBD1,TRBV29-1,TGCAGCGTGGGGGACAGGGTAGTGGACTATGGCTACACCTTC,CSVGDRVVDYGYTF
.,TRBJ1-2,.,TRBV6-5,TGTGCCAGCACCCAGGGTGGGGTTGAGGTTGGCTACACCTTC,CASTQGGVEVGYTF
.,TRBJ2-7,TRBD1,TRBV5-1,TGCGCCAGCAATCGGGACAGTGGCCCCTACGAGCAGTACTTC,CASNRDSGPYEQYF
.,TRBJ1-4,.,TRBV7-9,TGTGCCAGCAGCTTAGGGACAGAGGGTACTGAAAAACTGTTTTTT,CASSLGTEGTEKLFF
.,TRBJ2-7,.,TRBV4-1,TGCGCCAGCAGCCAAGATGGTCTAGCGAGTTACGAGCAGTACTTC,CASSQDGLASYEQYF
.,TRBJ1-1,.,TRBV2,TGTGCCAGCAGTGAAGCGGTCACGGCGAACACTGAAGCTTTCTTT,CASSEAVTANTEAFF
.,TRBJ1-2,.,TRBV6-5,TGTGCCAGCACCTACCTTCCGGGGGGCTATGGCTACACCTTC,CASTYLPGGYGYTF
.,TRBJ1-1,TRBD1,TRBV18,TGTGCCAGCTCACCCAAACAGGGGACAAACACTGAAGCTTTCTTT,CASSPKQGTNTEAFF
.,TRBJ2-7,.,TRBV29-1,TGCAGCGTTGAAGGGGGAGCCTACGAGCAGTACTTC,CSVEGGAYEQYF
.,TRBJ2-1,.,TRBV13,TGTGCCAGCAGCCCACCTTTGAGGGTTTCTGAGCAGTTCTTC,CASSPPLRVSEQFF
.,TRBJ2-2,.,TRBV27,TGTGCCAGCAGTTCTAACACCGGGGAGCTGTTTTTT,CASSSNTGELFF
.,TRBJ2-1,.,TRBV4-3,TGCGCCAGCAGCCAAGATAACACCGGGAGCAGGGGCAATGAGCAGTTCTTC,CASSQDNTGSRGNEQFF
once,TRBJ2-2,TRBD2,TRBV5-4,TGTGCCAGCAGCTCTCGTTGGGGGGGAGGGAACACCGGGGAGCTGTTTTTT,CASSSRWGGGNTGELFF
.,TRBJ1-3,TRBD1,TRBV11-2,TGTGCCAGCAGCTTGGGGACAGGGATCTTCTCTGGAAACACCATATATTTT,CASSLGTGIFSGNTIYF
.,TRBJ2-5,.,TRBV11-2,TGTGCCAGCAGCGGGGCAGGTACGACGGGAGAGACCCAGTACTTC,CASSGAGTTGETQYF
.,TRBJ2-7,.,TRBV4-1,TGCGCCAGCAGCCATCCAGGAGCTTGGGGCGAGCAGTACTTC,CASSHPGAWGEQYF
.,TRBJ1-4,TRBD1,TRBV27,TGTGCCAGCAGCCTACAGGGGCTAGGTGAAAAACTGTTTTTT,CASSLQGLGEKLFF
once,TRBJ2-1,TRBD2,TRBV5-1,TGCGCCAGCAGCTTGGAAGGGACTACAGGAAGAAATGAGCAGTTCTTC,CASSLEGTTGRNEQFF
.,TRBJ2-7,.,TRBV7-6,TGTGCCAGCAGCCTCAGGGGGGGCAACGAGCAGTACTTC,CASSLRGGNEQYF
.,TRBJ2-2,.,TRBV6-6,TGTGCCAGCAGTTACCGGGACACCGGGGAGCTGTTTTTT,CASSYRDTGELFF
.,TRBJ1-1,.,TRBV20-1,TGCAGTGCGGAGAGGTCCACTGAAGCTTTCTTT,CSAERSTEAFF
.,TRBJ2-7,.,TRBV7-8,TGTGCCAGCAGCTTAGGGGAAACCTACGAGCAGTACTTC,CASSLGETYEQYF
.,TRBJ2-3,TRBD1,TRBV10-3,TGTGCCATCAGCGGACAGGAGACAGATACGCAGTATTTT,CAISGQETDTQYF
.,TRBJ1-5,TRBD1,TRBV6-1,TGTGCCAGCAGACAGGGGAGCAATCAGCCCCAGCATTTT,CASRQGSNQPQHF
.,TRBJ2-7,.,TRBV4-1,TGCGCCAGCAGCCAAGGGGGGACCGGCGGGGAGCAGTACTTC,CASSQGGTGGEQYF
few,TRBJ1-2,.,TRBV4-1,TGCGCCAGCAGCCAAGTTATAGGACAAAACTATGGCTACACCTTC,CASSQVIGQNYGYTF
.,TRBJ1-2,TRBD1,TRBV6-6,TGTGCCAGCAGTTACTCGAACAGGGGTTATGGCTACACCTTC,CASSYSNRGYGYTF
.,TRBJ1-6,.,TRBV12-5,TGTGCTAGTGGTTTGGAAGGACGGCTCTATAATTCACCCCTCCACTTT,CASGLEGRLYNSPLHF
once,TRBJ2-7,.,TRBV6-1,TGTGCCAGCAGTGAAGATAGTCTCGGCAAGCAGTACTTC,CASSEDSLGKQYF
.,TRBJ1-1,TRBD1,TRBV6-1,TGTGCCAGCAGTGAAGCGGGGACAGGGGGCAGGGGGACTGAAGCTTTCTTT,CASSEAGTGGRGTEAFF
.,TRBJ2-2,.,TRBV10-1,TGCGCCAGCAGTGAGTCGGCCGGATTCACCGGGGAGCTGTTTTTT,CASSESAGFTGELFF
.,TRBJ1-1,.,TRBV9,TGTGCCAGCAGCGAGACAAACACTGAAGCTTTCTTT,CASSETNTEAFF
.,TRBJ2-2,TRBD1,TRBV28,TGTGCCAGCAGTGGGACAGGGTTGATGTCGGGGGAGCTGTTTTTT,CASSGTGLMSGELFF
.,TRBJ1-2,TRBD1,TRBV7-2,TGTGCCAGCAGCTTAAACAGGGGCTATGGCTACACCTTC,CASSLNRGYGYTF
.,TRBJ2-6,.,TRBV2,TGTGCCAGCAGTCCGGATTCCTCTGGGGCCAACGTCCTGACTTTC,CASSPDSSGANVLTF
few,TRBJ2-7,.,TRBV7-2,TGTGCCAGCAGCTCGAAGAGGGGAACCTCCTACGAGCAGTACTTC,CASSSKRGTSYEQYF
.,TRBJ2-5,.,TRBV6-6,TGTGCCAGCGCCACGGGATCACCAGAGACCCAGTACTTC,CASATGSPETQYF